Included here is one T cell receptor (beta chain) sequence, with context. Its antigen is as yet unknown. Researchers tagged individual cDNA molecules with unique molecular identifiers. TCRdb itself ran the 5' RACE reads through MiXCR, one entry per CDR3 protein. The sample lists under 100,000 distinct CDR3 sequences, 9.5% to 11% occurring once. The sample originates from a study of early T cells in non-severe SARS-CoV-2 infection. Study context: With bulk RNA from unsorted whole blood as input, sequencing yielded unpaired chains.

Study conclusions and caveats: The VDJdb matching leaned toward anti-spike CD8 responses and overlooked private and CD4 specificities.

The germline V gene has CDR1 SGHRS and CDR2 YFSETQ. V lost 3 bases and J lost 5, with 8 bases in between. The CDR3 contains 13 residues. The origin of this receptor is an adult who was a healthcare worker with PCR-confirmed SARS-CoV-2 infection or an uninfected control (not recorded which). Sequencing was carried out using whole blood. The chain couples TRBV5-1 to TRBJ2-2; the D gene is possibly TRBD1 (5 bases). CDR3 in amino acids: CASSSRVTGELFF. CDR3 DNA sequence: TGCGCCAGCAGCTCCAGGGTGACCGGGGAGCTGTTTTTT.